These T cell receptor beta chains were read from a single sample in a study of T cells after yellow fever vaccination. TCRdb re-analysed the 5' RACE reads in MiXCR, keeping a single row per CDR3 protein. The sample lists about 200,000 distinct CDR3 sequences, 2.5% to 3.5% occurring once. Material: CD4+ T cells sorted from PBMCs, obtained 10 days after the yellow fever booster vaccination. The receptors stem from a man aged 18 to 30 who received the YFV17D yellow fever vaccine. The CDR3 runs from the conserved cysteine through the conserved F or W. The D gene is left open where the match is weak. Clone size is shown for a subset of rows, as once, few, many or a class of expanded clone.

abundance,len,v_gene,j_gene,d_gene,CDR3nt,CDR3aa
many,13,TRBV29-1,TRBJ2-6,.,TGCAGCGTTGAAACCCCCTGGGCCAACGTCCTGACTTTC,CSVETPWANVLTF
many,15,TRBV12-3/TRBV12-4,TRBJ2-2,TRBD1,TGTGCCAGCAGTTTAGGGCAGGGGGCGACCGGGGAGCTGTTTTTT,CASSLGQGATGELFF
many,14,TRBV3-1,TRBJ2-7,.,TGTGCCAGCAGCCAAGCTAGTAATTCCCACGAGCAGTACTTC,CASSQASNSHEQYF
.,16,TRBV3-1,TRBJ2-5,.,TGTGCCAGCAGCCAAGATAGCCCGGCGGGGAGAGAGACCCAGTACTTC,CASSQDSPAGRETQYF
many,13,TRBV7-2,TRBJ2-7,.,TGTGCCAGCAGCTTAGTCAGGTCCTACGAGCAGTACTTC,CASSLVRSYEQYF
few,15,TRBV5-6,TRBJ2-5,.,TGTGCCAGCAGCTTACGAGGTGGGATGTGGGAGACCCAGTACTTC,CASSLRGGMWETQYF
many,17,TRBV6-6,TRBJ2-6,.,TGTGCCAGCAGTACGCGGAGGGGGCCCTCTGGGGCCAACGTCCTGACTTTC,CASSTRRGPSGANVLTF
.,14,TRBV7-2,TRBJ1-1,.,TGTGCCAGCAGCTTAGATCGTGTCAGAACTGAAGCTTTCTTT,CASSLDRVRTEAFF
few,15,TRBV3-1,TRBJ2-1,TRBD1,TGTGCCAGCCGAAGCGGGACAGGGGGCTTACATGAGCAGTTCTTC,CASRSGTGGLHEQFF
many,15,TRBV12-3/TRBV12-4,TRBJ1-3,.,TGTGCCAGCAGCCGAGGTGCAGGGCTTGGAAACACCATATATTTT,CASSRGAGLGNTIYF
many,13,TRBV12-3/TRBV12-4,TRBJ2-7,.,TGTGCCAGCAGTTTAGGCAGACCCTACGAGCAGTACTTC,CASSLGRPYEQYF
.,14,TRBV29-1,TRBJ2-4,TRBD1,TGCAGCGTTGTGGACAGGGTCCTCGGAAACATTCAGTACTTC,CSVVDRVLGNIQYF
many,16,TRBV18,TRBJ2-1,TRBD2,TGTGCCAGCTCACCAGCTAGCGGGGGGGCCGGTATTGAGCAGTTCTTC,CASSPASGGAGIEQFF
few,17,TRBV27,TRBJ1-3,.,TGTGCCAGCAGACCAAAGGGACGGAGTTTCTCTGGAAACACCATATATTTT,CASRPKGRSFSGNTIYF
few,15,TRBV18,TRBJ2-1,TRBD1,TGTGCCAGCTCACCCGACGTGACAGGGGGAAATGAGCAGTTCTTC,CASSPDVTGGNEQFF
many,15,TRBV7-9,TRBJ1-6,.,TGTGCCAGCAGCTTTCCGGCCACCTCGGATTCACCCCTCCACTTT,CASSFPATSDSPLHF
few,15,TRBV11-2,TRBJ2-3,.,TGTGCCAGCAGGGGGTCGAAGCTAGTGGCAGATACGCAGTATTTT,CASRGSKLVADTQYF
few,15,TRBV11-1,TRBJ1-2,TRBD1,TGTGCCAGCAGCCCCCGGGACAGGACCTTCTATGGCTACACCTTC,CASSPRDRTFYGYTF
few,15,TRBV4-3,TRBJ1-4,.,TGCGCCAGCAGCCAAGCGCCGGGAAGGGGTGAAAAACTGTTTTTT,CASSQAPGRGEKLFF
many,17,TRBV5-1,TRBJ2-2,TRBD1,TGCGCCAGCAGCTTGGCCTTCGGACAGGGGGCGAACGGGGAGCTGTTTTTT,CASSLAFGQGANGELFF
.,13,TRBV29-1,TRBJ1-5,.,TGCAGCGTTGAACAGGACGGCAATCAGCCCCAGCATTTT,CSVEQDGNQPQHF
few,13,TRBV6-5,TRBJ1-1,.,TGTGCCAGCAGCCCCCCCGGGGGCAGTGGTGCTTTCTTT,CASSPPGGSGAFF
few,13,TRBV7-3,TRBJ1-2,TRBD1,TGTGCCAGCAGCTGGACAGGGACGGATGGCTACACCTTC,CASSWTGTDGYTF
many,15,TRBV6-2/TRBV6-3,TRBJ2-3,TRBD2,TGTGCCAGCAGACCCCAGCGGGGGGGCGTCGGCGCGCAGTATTTT,CASRPQRGGVGAQYF
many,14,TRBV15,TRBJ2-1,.,TGTGCCACCAGCAGAGGCCACGGGATCGATGAGCAGTTCTTC,CATSRGHGIDEQFF
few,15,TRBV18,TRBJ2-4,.,TGTGCCAGCTCAGGGGCTCCGGGAGCGGGAAACATTCAGTACTTC,CASSGAPGAGNIQYF
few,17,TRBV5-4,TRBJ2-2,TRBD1,TGTGCCAGCAGCCCAGGACAGGGGCCATTGAACACCGGGGAGCTGTTTTTT,CASSPGQGPLNTGELFF
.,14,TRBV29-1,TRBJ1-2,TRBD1,TGCAGCGTCGTCCGGGACAGGGCCGGGGTTGGCTACACCTTC,CSVVRDRAGVGYTF
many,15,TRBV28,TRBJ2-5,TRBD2,TGTGCCAGCAGTTCTCAGCGGGGGGGCGCGGAGACCCAGTACTTC,CASSSQRGGAETQYF
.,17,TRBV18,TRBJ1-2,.,TGTGCCAGCTCACCATGGGGGGAACGGACGGTTCACTATGGCTACACCTTC,CASSPWGERTVHYGYTF
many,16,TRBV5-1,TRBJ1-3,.,TGCGCCAGCAGCGAAAGCATACTACGCCCTGGAAACACCATATATTTT,CASSESILRPGNTIYF
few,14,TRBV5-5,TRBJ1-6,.,TGTGCCAGCAGCTCTACAGGGATTGATTCACCCCTCCACTTT,CASSSTGIDSPLHF
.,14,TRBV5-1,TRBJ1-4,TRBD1,TGCGCCAGCAGCAGACAGGGGGCCGATGAAAAACTGTTTTTT,CASSRQGADEKLFF
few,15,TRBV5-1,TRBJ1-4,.,TGCGCCAGCAGCCGTGATGGGGGAAGAGAAGAAAAACTGTTTTTT,CASSRDGGREEKLFF
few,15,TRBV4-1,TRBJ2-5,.,TGCGCCAGCAGCCAAGAGGTCAGGGTAATCGGCGCCCAGTACTTC,CASSQEVRVIGAQYF
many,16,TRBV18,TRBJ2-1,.,TGTGCCAGCTCACCGCGGGTCGGAGCCTCCTACAATGAGCAGTTCTTC,CASSPRVGASYNEQFF
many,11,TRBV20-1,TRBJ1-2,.,TGCAGTGCTCCCCGGGACTATGGCTACACCTTC,CSAPRDYGYTF
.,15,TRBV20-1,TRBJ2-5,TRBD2,TGCAGTGCTCCGTACATGCGGGGGGGCCCCGAGACCCAGTACTTC,CSAPYMRGGPETQYF
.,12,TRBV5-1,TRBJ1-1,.,TGCGCCAGCAGCTGGGACACGCGTGAAGCTTTCTTT,CASSWDTREAFF
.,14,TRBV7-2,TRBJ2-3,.,TGTGCCAGCAGCCACCAAACGGGCACAGATACGCAGTATTTT,CASSHQTGTDTQYF
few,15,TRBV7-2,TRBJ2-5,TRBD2,TGTGCCAGCAGCTTCCAGCGGGGGGACCAAGAGACCCAGTACTTC,CASSFQRGDQETQYF
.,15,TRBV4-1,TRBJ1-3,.,TGCGCCAGCAGCTTCTCCTCAGGGGCTGGAAACACCATATATTTT,CASSFSSGAGNTIYF
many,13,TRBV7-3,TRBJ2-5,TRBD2,TGTGCCAGCAGCTTCAGGGAGGGAGAGACCCAGTACTTC,CASSFREGETQYF
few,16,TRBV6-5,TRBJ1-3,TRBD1,TGTGCCAGCAGTAAACAGGGGGCCGCTTCTGGAAACACCATATATTTT,CASSKQGAASGNTIYF
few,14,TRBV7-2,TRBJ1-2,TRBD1,TGTGCCAGCAGCTTAGAGGGACAGGGGTATGGCTACACCTTC,CASSLEGQGYGYTF
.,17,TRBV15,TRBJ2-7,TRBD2,TGTGCCACCAGCAGGGCTTTACCAGCGGGGGCCTACTACGAGCAGTACTTC,CATSRALPAGAYYEQYF
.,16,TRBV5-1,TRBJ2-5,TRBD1,TGCGCCAGCAGCCAAATGCCGGGACAGGGGGAAGAGACCCAGTACTTC,CASSQMPGQGEETQYF
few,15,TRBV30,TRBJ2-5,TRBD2,TGTGCCTGGTCCTCCACTAGCGGGGGGATGCAGACCCAGTACTTC,CAWSSTSGGMQTQYF
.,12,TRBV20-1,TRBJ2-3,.,TGCAGTGCTTTTAGAAGCACAGATACGCAGTATTTT,CSAFRSTDTQYF
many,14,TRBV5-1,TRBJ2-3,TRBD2,TGCGCCAGCAGTGCCCGGGGGGGCACAGATACGCAGTATTTT,CASSARGGTDTQYF
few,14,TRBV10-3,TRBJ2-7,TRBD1,TGTGCCATCAGTCACGGACAGGGGTACTACGAGCAGTACTTC,CAISHGQGYYEQYF
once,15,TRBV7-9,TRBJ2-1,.,TGTGCCAGCAGCTTACCCGAAGGGGGTAGCAATGAGCAGTTCTTC,CASSLPEGGSNEQFF